The TCR beta chain described here comes from a study of T cells in narcolepsy. Turning to the study itself: Healthy controls were enrolled alongside patients with narcolepsy type 1 or type 2.

Data came from immunoSEQ multiplex PCR; TCRdb stores just in-frame clones and leaves some out. The sample yields some 460 clones, 29% seen once. Whole-study results and caveats: Same-patient CSF and blood CD4+ T cell clonotypes included HCRT-specific and TRIB2-specific autoreactive ones. Reportedly, autoreactive clonotypes were serially detected in patients' blood but not controls'.

Concerning this clone: Its antigen is still unknown.

The CDR3 has 14 amino acids. Trimming took 0 bases from V and 2 from J, leaving 7 bases between them. The V gene's germline CDR1 is MNHGY and CDR2 SAAAGT. The sequence was obtained from a human donor with narcolepsy. The V gene is TRBV6-8, the J gene TRBJ2-5, with D possibly TRBD2 on 6 matching bases. Sequencing input: cultured CD4+ T cells from cerebrospinal fluid. The CDR3 is CASSYSGGQETQYF. The CDR3 bases are TGTGCCAGCAGTTACTCGGGGGGTCAAGAGACCCAGTACTTC.